The 28 T cell receptor beta chains below were found in one sample sequenced in a study of blood T cell repertoires in COVID-19. Clones were read by immunoSEQ multiplex PCR, and TCRdb kept only the in-frame ones, dropping some. The table includes a few hundred thousand clones, about 81% detected once. Sequencing was performed on PBMCs or T cells enriched from blood (not recorded which). Source of these receptors: a young man with acute COVID-19.

This chain links TRBV10-3 with TRBJ1-1; 8 nucleotides match TRBD1. This CDR3 has 15 amino acids. CDR1 is ENHRY, CDR2 SYGVKD, per germline. V shed 2 bases, J shed 5 bases, and the junction held 7 bases outside the gene matches. The CDR3 DNA follows: TGTGCCATCAGTGAGCCAGGGGGCGAGGGAACTGAAGCTTTCTTT. Translated, it gives CAISEPGGEGTEAFF.

V gene TRBV5-8 combines with J gene TRBJ2-5; maybe TRBD2 (7 bases). The V end lost 6 bases, the J end lost 5 bases, and 20 bases lay between the germline ends. Germline CDR1 and CDR2: SGHTS and YDEGEE. The CDR3 contains 15 residues. CDR3 region: CASTLGRGGVETQYF. The CDR3 nucleotides read TGTGCCAGCACCCTAGGTAGGGGGGGCGTCGAGACCCAGTACTTC.

The J gene is TRBJ2-5, the V gene TRBV7-6; perhaps TRBD1 as D (6 bases). With 5 bases removed from V and 4 bases from J, the gap between germline ends came to 14 bases. Germline V gives CDR1 SGHVS, CDR2 FNYEAQ. The CDR3 is 14 amino acids. CDR3 in amino acids: CASSPPGVAETQYF. DNA of the CDR3: TGTGCCAGCAGCCCACCAGGGGTAGCAGAGACCCAGTACTTC.

This rearrangement joins TRBV6-2 or TRBV6-3 to TRBJ2-3; TRBD2 matches 12 bases. V lost 0 bases and J lost 4; bases outside the gene matches: 2. This CDR3 contains 16 residues. The germline V gene has CDR1 MNHEY and CDR2 SVGEGT. CDR3 protein: CASSYSTSGSPDTQYF. In DNA, the CDR3 is TGTGCCAGCAGTTACTCGACTAGCGGGAGTCCAGATACGCAGTATTTT.

The chain combines TRBV2 with TRBJ1-1; 8 nucleotides align to TRBD1. The CDR3 has 16 amino acids. Per the germline V gene, CDR1 is SNHLY and CDR2 is FYNNEI. V was pared by 9 bases and J by 0 bases, with 12 bases of the junction left unmatched. The CDR3: CASLGTGGLMNTEAFF. The CDR3 DNA reads as TGTGCCAGTCTTGGGACAGGAGGACTCATGAACACTGAAGCTTTCTTT.

This chain uses TRBV7-8 with TRBJ2-5; 9 nucleotides agree with TRBD1. The CDR3 loop spans 15 amino acids. The V gene end was trimmed by 5 bases and the J gene end by 3 bases; junction bases not matched to a gene: 7. Germline V lookup: CDR1 SGHVS, CDR2 FQNEAQ. CDR3: CASSQGTGLEETQYF. The CDR3 nucleotides read TGTGCCAGCAGCCAGGGGACAGGGTTAGAAGAGACCCAGTACTTC. The full variable domain, completed using reference TRBV7-8 and TRBJ2-5, is GAGVSQSPRYKVAKRGQDVALRCDPISGHVSLFWYQQALGQGPEFLTYFQNEAQLDKSGLPSDRFFAERPEGSVSTLKIQRTQQEDSAVYLCASSQGTGLEETQYFGPGTRLLVL.

In this sample, this clone turned up once. V is TRBV10-3 and J is TRBJ1-4, with D possibly matching TRBD1 (5 bases). Germline CDR1 and CDR2: ENHRY and SYGVKD. The length of the CDR3 is 13 residues. Trimming took off 10 bases at V and 4 bases at J, with 13 bases between the two ends. CDR3 coding DNA: TGTGCCACCAGCGGGGGATTTAATGAAAAACTGTTTTTT. It codes for CATSGGFNEKLFF.

Remarks on this clone: The junction and the germline gene differ at one end; a read error may be behind it. DNA for the CDR3: TGTGCCAACAGTTTAGTAGCCTATGGCTACACCTTC. It is translated as CANSLVAYGYTF. The chain joins TRBV28 to TRBJ1-2; the D is unclear. The CDR3 is 12 amino acids. Germline V gene sequence: CDR1 MDHEN, CDR2 SYDVKM.

The rearrangement uses TRBV4-1 and TRBJ1-4; 7 nucleotides line up with TRBD1. V gave up 1 base and J gave up 5 bases; unmatched junction bases: 4. This CDR3 comprises 15 residues. Germline CDR1 reads MGHRA; CDR2 reads YSYEKL. The CDR3 spells CASSQGRGANEKLFF. DNA for the CDR3: TGCGCCAGCAGCCAAGGCAGGGGGGCAAATGAAAAACTGTTTTTT.

The rearrangement uses TRBV24-1 and TRBJ2-5, with TRBD1 matching over 9 bases. This CDR3 comprises 16 residues. Per the germline V gene, CDR1 is KGHDR and CDR2 is SFDVKD. The ends lost 5 bases at V and 3 bases at J; junction bases unmatched: 9. DNA of the CDR3: TGTGCCACCAGTGGCTTCGGGACAGGGAGTAAAGAGACCCAGTACTTC. This encodes CATSGFGTGSKETQYF.

J is TRBJ2-2 and V is TRBV14; D is unclear. The CDR3 covers 13 residues. The V end was cut by 2 bases, the J end by 4 bases, with 5 bases between. Germline V lookup: CDR1 SGHDN, CDR2 FVKESK. Here the CDR3 reads CASSQRVTGELFF. The CDR3 region has the DNA TGTGCCAGCAGCCAACGTGTCACCGGGGAGCTGTTTTTT.

This clone was seen only a few times. The CDR3 region is CATSVASGTEAFF. The CDR3 DNA follows: TGTGCCACCAGTGTCGCCAGCGGCACTGAAGCTTTCTTT. J is TRBJ1-1 and V is TRBV24-1; no clear D. Germline CDR1 is KGHDR and CDR2 is SFDVKD. The CDR3 runs to 13 residues. V shed 5 bases and J shed 4 bases, with 10 bases lying between them.

The J gene is TRBJ2-7, the V gene TRBV27, with 13 bases fitting TRBD2. V lost 5 bases, J lost 6 bases, and 10 bases stayed unmatched. The germline CDR1 and CDR2 sequences are MNHEY and SMNVEV (reference sequence). The CDR3 runs 16 residues. The CDR3 DNA sequence: TGTGCCAGCAGTCCATCACTAGCGGGAGGGCTGGGCGAGCAGTACGTC. Translated, it gives CASSPSLAGGLGEQYV.

V and J are TRBV21-1 and TRBJ2-1; the tabulated D call, TRBD2, remains unverified against the DNA. TRBV21-1 is a listed pseudogene. The CDR3 loop spans 11 amino acids. DNA for the CDR3: TGTGCCAGCAGCCGGGTAGCAGAGCAGTTCTTC. Residues: CASSRVAEQFF.

The V and J genes are TRBV4-2 and TRBJ1-2; D is ambiguous. V gave up 4 bases and J gave up 6 bases, with 15 bases separating them. The CDR3 is made up of 14 amino acids. Germline CDR1 and CDR2: LGHNA and YNFKEQ. CDR3 region: CASSPKSGADGYTF. The CDR3 DNA reads as TGTGCCAGCAGCCCCAAGTCCGGTGCGGATGGCTACACCTTC.

The chain couples TRBV28 to TRBJ2-1; 10 bases match TRBD2. The junction had 26 bases not matched to a gene; V was cut back by 8 bases and J by 13 bases. The CDR3 contains 18 residues. Germline V gene sequence: CDR1 MDHEN, CDR2 SYDVKM. CDR3: CASGVGPSGRIGEGAQFF. The CDR3, as DNA: TGTGCCAGCGGCGTGGGACCTAGCGGGAGAATAGGCGAGGGTGCCCAGTTCTTC.

The chain joins TRBV24-1 to TRBJ2-7; 9 bases fit TRBD2. The J segment lost 2 bases and the V segment lost 3 bases, leaving 13 bases of the junction unmatched. This CDR3 spans 18 amino acids. Germline CDR1 is KGHDR and CDR2 is SFDVKD. CDR3: CATSDPHEGLAWTYEQYV. The CDR3 DNA follows: TGTGCCACCAGTGATCCCCACGAAGGACTAGCGTGGACCTACGAGCAGTACGTC.

J is TRBJ2-2 and V is TRBV2; TRBD2 agrees at 9 bases. With V trimmed by 6 bases and J by 1 base, 9 bases remained unmatched. This CDR3 region has 17 residues. In germline, CDR1 is SNHLY, CDR2 FYNNEI. The CDR3 loop reads CASSPLAGGENTGELFF. The CDR3 bases are TGTGCCAGCAGCCCACTAGCGGGTGGAGAGAACACCGGGGAGCTGTTTTTT. The full variable domain, completed using reference TRBV2 and TRBJ2-2, is EPEVTQTPSHQVTQMGQEVILRCVPISNHLYFYWYRQILGQKVEFLVSFYNNEISEKSEIFDDQFSVERPDGSNFTLKIRSTKLEDSAMYFCASSPLAGGENTGELFFGEGSRLTVL.

J is TRBJ1-1 and V is TRBV19; TRBD1 is a possible D gene (6 bases). CDR3 length: 13 residues. Looked up from germline, CDR1 is LNHDA and CDR2 is SQIVND (reference sequence). V was shortened by 6 bases and J by 1 base, with 9 bases between the two germline ends. CDR3: CASRTGPNTEAFF. CDR3 DNA: TGTGCCAGTAGAACAGGGCCGAACACTGAAGCTTTCTTT.

V is TRBV12-3 or TRBV12-4 and J is TRBJ1-5, with D tentatively TRBD1 (6 bases). The CDR3 loop spans 13 amino acids. Trimming pared 6 bases from V and 11 bases from J, leaving 17 bases between. The CDR3 is CASSGTRGKSQHF. Written as DNA, the CDR3 is TGTGCCAGCAGCGGGACCAGGGGCAAGTCCCAGCATTTT.

This clone was counted between two and nine times. The genes are TRBV6-5 and TRBJ2-3; TRBD2 agrees at 13 bases. V dropped 7 bases and J dropped 3; count of bases not matched to a gene: 4. Germline V lookup: CDR1 MNHEY, CDR2 SVGAGI. The CDR3 consists of 15 residues. Here the CDR3 DNA reads TGTGCCAGCAAAGGACTAGCGGGGGAGACAGATACGCAGTATTTT. This gives the protein CASKGLAGETDTQYF.

This clone was detected only a few times. This rearrangement joins TRBV11-3 to TRBJ2-5; D perhaps matches TRBD2 (6 bases). The germline gives CDR1 SGHNT, CDR2 YENEEA. Trimming took 5 bases from V and 0 from J, leaving 13 bases between them. This CDR3 comprises 15 residues. CDR3 amino acids: CASSPVRGYQETQYF. The CDR3 DNA reads as TGTGCCAGCAGCCCAGTCCGGGGGTACCAAGAGACCCAGTACTTC.

This clone was observed once. The rearrangement joins TRBV11-2 to TRBJ1-1; the match to TRBD1 covers 8 bases. The ends lost 6 bases at V and 1 base at J; junction bases unmatched: 7. The CDR3 has 15 amino acids. CDR1 SGHAT and CDR2 FQNNGV come from the germline V gene. The CDR3 coding sequence is TGTGCCAGCAGGCGAGCGGGACAGGCGAACACTGAAGCTTTCTTT. It specifies CASRRAGQANTEAFF.

The chain joins TRBV7-3 to TRBJ2-3, with D unclear. The CDR3 is made up of 13 amino acids. V lost 5 bases to trimming and J lost 6 bases, with 12 bases between them. From germline, CDR1 is SGHTA and CDR2 FQGTGA. CDR3 in DNA: TGTGCCAGCAGCGACGGCGGTTCGGATACGCAGTATTTT. Translated, it gives CASSDGGSDTQYF. Complete variable domain (other parts from reference TRBV7-3 and TRBJ2-3): GAGVSQTPSNKVTEKGKYVELRCDPISGHTALYWYRQSLGQGPEFLIYFQGTGAADDSGLPNDRFFAVRPEGSVSTLKIQRTERGDSAVYLCASSDGGSDTQYFGPGTRLTVL.

The CDR3 bases are TGTGCCAGCAGTGAACGGGCGTTTGGGGCAACTGAAGCTTTCTTT. This gives the protein CASSERAFGATEAFF. The J gene is TRBJ1-1, the V gene TRBV25-1; perhaps TRBD1 as D (5 bases). The germline V and J ends were trimmed by 2 bases and 5 bases, with 15 bases remaining between them. CDR3 size: 15 residues. Germline CDR1 is MGHDK and CDR2 is SYGVNS.

Points on this clone: The sample has other DNA sequences that encode this CDR3 too. The chain combines TRBV24-1 with TRBJ2-1, with D possibly being TRBD2 (5 bases). Per germline, CDR1 KGHDR and CDR2 SFDVKD. There are 15 residues in the CDR3. The V end was cut by 4 bases, the J end by 0 bases, with 9 bases between. The CDR3 loop reads CATSELGSSYNEQFF. CDR3 bases: TGTGCCACCAGTGAATTGGGGAGCTCCTACAATGAGCAGTTCTTC.

This clone was counted only a few times. The rearrangement uses TRBV18 and TRBJ1-1, with 10 bases aligning to TRBD1. The CDR3 is 15 amino acids. Germline CDR1 reads KGHSH; CDR2 reads LQKENI. Trimming took 4 bases from V and 3 from J; bases not matched to a gene: 5. CDR3: CASSRNGQGDTEAFF. In nucleotides, the CDR3 is TGTGCCAGCTCACGCAACGGACAGGGGGACACTGAAGCTTTCTTT.

The rearrangement links TRBV11-3 to TRBJ1-1; D gene uncertain. This CDR3 is 14 amino acids long. CDR1 is SGHNT, CDR2 YENEEA, per germline. V lost 5 bases, J lost 4 bases, and 14 bases lay in between. The CDR3 loop is CASSVRSPGTEAFF. CDR3 in DNA: TGTGCCAGCAGCGTAAGAAGTCCGGGCACTGAAGCTTTCTTT.